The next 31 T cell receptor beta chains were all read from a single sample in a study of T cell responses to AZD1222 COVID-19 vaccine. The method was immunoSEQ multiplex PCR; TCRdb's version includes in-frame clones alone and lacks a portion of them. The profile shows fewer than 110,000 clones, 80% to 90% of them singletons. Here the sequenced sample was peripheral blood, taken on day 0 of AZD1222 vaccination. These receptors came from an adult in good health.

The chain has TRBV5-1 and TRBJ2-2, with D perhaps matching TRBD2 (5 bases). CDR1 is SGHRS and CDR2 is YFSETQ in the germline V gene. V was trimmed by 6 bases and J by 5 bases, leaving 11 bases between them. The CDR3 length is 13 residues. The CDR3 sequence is CASIRTGTGELFF. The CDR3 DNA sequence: TGCGCCAGCATTCGAACGGGGACCGGGGAGCTGTTTTTT.

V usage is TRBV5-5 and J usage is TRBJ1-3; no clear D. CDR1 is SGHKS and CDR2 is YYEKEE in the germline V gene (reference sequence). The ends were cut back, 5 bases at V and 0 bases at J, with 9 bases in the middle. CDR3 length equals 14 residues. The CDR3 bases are TGTGCCAGCAGTCGCGGAGACTCTGGAAACACCATATATTTT. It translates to CASSRGDSGNTIYF.

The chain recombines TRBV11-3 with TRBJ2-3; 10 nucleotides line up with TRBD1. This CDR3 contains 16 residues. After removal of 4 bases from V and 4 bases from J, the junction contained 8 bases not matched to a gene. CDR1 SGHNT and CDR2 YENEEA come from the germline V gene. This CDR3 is CASSSGTGEAPDTQYF. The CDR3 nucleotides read TGTGCCAGCAGCTCCGGGACAGGGGAGGCCCCAGATACGCAGTATTTT.

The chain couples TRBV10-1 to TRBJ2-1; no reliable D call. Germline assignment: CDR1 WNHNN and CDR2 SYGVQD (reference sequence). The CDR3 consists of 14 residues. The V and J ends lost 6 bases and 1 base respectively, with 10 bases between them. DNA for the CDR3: TGCGCCAGCAGCCGGAGTGGGTCCTACAATGAGCAGTTCTTC. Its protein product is CASSRSGSYNEQFF.

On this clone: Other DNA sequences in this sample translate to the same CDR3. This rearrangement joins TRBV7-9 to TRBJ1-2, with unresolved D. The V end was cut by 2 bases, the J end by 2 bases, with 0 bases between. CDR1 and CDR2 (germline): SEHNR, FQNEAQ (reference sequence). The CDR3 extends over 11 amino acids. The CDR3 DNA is TGTGCCAGCAGCTTAAACTATGGCTACACCTTC. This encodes CASSLNYGYTF.

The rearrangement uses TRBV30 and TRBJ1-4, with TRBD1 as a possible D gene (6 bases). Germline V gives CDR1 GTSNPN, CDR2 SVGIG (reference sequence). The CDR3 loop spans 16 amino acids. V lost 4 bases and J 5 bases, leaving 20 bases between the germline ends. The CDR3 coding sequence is TGTGCCTGGAATCCTGGTACAGGGTCCCCAAATGAAAAACTGTTTTTT. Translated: CAWNPGTGSPNEKLFF.

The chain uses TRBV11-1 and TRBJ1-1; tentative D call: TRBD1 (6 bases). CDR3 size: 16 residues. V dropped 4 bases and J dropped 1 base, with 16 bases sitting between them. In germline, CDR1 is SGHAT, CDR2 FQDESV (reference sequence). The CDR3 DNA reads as TGTGCCAGCAGCTCCTCTTACAGGGTAGCGAACACTGAAGCTTTCTTT. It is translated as CASSSSYRVANTEAFF.

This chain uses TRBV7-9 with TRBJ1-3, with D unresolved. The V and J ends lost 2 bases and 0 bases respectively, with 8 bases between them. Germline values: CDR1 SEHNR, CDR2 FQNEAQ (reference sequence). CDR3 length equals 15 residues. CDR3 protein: CASSLTWNSGNTIYF. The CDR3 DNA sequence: TGTGCCAGCAGCTTAACTTGGAACTCTGGAAACACCATATATTTT.

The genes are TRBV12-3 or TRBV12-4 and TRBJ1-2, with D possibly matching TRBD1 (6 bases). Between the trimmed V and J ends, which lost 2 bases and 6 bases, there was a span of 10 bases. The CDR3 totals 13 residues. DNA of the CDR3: TGTGCCAGCAGTTTACTGGGGGCTAATGGCTACACCTTC. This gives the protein CASSLLGANGYTF.

In DNA form, the CDR3 reads TGTGCCAGCAGCCCACTACTAGAAGCTAACTATGGCTACACCTTC. Translation gives CASSPLLEANYGYTF. V and J are TRBV11-2 and TRBJ1-2; no clear D gene. Trimming stripped 5 bases from V and 0 bases from J, with 13 bases between. Per germline, CDR1 SGHAT and CDR2 FQNNGV. This CDR3 is built from 15 residues.

CDR3 DNA: TGCGCCAGCAGCTTGGCGAGCGCCACAGATACGCAGTATTTT. Amino acid sequence: CASSLASATDTQYF. The chain joins TRBV5-1 to TRBJ2-3; D call uncertain. The germline V gene has CDR1 SGHRS and CDR2 YFSETQ. Trimming pared 0 bases from V and 2 bases from J, leaving 7 bases between. This CDR3 has 14 amino acids.

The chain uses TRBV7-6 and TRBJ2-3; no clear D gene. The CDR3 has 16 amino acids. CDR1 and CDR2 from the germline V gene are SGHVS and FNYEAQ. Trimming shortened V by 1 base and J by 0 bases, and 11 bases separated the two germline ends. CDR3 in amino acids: CASSLVGSSSTDTQYF. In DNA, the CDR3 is TGTGCCAGCAGCTTAGTGGGGTCTAGTAGCACAGATACGCAGTATTTT.

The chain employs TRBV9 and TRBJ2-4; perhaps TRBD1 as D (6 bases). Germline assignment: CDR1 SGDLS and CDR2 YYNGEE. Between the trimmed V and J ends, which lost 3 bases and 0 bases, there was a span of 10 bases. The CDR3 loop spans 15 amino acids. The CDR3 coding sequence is TGTGCCAGCAGCGAGGGGGACACAGCCAAAAACATTCAGTACTTC. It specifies CASSEGDTAKNIQYF. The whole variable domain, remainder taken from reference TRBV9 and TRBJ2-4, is DSGVTQTPKHLITATGQRVTLRCSPRSGDLSVYWYQQSLDQGLQFLIQYYNGEERAKGNILERFSAQQFPDLHSELNLSSLELGDSALYFCASSEGDTAKNIQYFGAGTRLSVL.

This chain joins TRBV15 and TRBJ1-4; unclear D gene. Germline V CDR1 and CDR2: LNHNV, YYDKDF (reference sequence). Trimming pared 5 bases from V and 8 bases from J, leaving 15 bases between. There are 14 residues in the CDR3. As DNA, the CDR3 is TGTGCCACCAGCCTGGAGGGCTTGAACGAAAAACTGTTTTTT. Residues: CATSLEGLNEKLFF.

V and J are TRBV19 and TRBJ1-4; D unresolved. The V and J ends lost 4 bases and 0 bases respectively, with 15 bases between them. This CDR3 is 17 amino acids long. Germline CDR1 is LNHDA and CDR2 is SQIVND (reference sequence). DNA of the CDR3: TGTGCCAGTAGTACCCCTCCGGGCACAACAACTAATGAAAAACTGTTTTTT. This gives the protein CASSTPPGTTTNEKLFF.

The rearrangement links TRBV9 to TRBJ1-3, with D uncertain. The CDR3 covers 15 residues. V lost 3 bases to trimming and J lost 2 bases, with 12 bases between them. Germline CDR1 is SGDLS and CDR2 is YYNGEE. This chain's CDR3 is CASSAPSGPGNTIYF. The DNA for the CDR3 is TGTGCCAGCAGCGCCCCGTCGGGCCCTGGAAACACCATATATTTT.

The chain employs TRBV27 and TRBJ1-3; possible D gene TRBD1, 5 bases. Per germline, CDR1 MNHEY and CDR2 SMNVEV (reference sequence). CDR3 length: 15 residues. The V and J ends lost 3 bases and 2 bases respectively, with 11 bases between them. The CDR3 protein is CASSFSGLTGNTIYF. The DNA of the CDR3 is TGTGCCAGCAGTTTTTCAGGGCTAACTGGAAACACCATATATTTT.

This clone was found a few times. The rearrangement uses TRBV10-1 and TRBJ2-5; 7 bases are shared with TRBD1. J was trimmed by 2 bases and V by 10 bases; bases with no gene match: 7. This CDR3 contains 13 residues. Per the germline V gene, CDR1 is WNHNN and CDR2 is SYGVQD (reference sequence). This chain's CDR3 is CATSSGQQETQYF. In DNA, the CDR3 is TGCGCCACATCCTCGGGACAGCAAGAGACCCAGTACTTC.

In DNA form, the CDR3 reads TGCAGCCTCTCGACAGGGGGTACAAGTGAGCAGTTCTTC. This sequence encodes CSLSTGGTSEQFF. The V and J genes are TRBV29-1 and TRBJ2-1, with TRBD1 identical over 9 bases. CDR1 and CDR2 from the germline V gene are SQVTM and ANQGSEA. The CDR3 extends over 13 amino acids. V shed 8 bases and J 9 bases; nucleotides not matched to a gene: 11.

CDR3 sequence: CASSLGVQETQYF. The DNA of the CDR3 is TGTGCCAGCAGCTTAGGGGTACAAGAGACCCAGTACTTC. The gene calls are TRBV5-7 and TRBJ2-5, with D maybe TRBD1 (5 bases). TRBV5-7 is assigned to the ORF class and has an uncertain function. Trimming took 2 bases from V and 2 from J, leaving 7 bases between them. The CDR3 is 13 residues long.

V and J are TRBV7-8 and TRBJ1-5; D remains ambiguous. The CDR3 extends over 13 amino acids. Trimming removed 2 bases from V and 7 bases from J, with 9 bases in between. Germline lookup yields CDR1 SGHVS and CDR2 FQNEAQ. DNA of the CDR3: TGTGCCAGCAGCTTATTGGGGTTGCAGCCCCAGCATTTT. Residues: CASSLLGLQPQHF.

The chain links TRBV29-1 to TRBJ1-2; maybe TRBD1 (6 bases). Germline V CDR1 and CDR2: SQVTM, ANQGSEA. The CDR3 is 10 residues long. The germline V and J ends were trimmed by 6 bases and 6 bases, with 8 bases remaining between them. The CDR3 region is CSVRQDGYTF. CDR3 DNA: TGCAGCGTACGACAGGATGGCTACACCTTC.

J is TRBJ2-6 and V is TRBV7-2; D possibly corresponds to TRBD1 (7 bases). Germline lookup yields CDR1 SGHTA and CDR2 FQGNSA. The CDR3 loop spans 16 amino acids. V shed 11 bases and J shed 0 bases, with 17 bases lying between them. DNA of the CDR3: TGTGCCTGCCCCCCCCAGGGGGGCTCTGGGGCCAACGTCCTGACTTTC. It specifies CACPPQGGSGANVLTF.

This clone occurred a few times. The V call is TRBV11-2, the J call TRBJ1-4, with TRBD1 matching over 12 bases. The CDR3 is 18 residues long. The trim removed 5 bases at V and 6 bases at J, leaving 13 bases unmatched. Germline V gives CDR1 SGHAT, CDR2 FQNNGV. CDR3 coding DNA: TGTGCCAGCAGCGCTGCGCGGGACAGGGGGCGGAGGGATGAAAAACTGTTTTTT. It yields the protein CASSAARDRGRRDEKLFF.

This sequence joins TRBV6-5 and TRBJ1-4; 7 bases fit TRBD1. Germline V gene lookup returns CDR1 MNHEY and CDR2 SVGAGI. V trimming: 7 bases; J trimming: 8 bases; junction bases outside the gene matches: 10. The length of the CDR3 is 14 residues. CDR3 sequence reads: CASTSGTDWEKLFF. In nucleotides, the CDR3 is TGTGCCAGCACCTCCGGGACAGATTGGGAAAAACTGTTTTTT.

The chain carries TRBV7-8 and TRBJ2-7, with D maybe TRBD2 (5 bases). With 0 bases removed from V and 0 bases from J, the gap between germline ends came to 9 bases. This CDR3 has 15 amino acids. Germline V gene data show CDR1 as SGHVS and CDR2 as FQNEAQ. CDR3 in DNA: TGTGCCAGCAGCTTAGCTGCTGGGAGCTCCTACGAGCAGTACTTC. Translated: CASSLAAGSSYEQYF.

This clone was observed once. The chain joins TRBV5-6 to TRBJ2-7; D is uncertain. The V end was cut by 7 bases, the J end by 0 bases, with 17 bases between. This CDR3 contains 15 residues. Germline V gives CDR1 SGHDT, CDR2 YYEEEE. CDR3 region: CASCPKGLNSYEQYF. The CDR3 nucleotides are TGTGCCAGCTGTCCCAAGGGTCTAAACTCCTACGAGCAGTACTTC.

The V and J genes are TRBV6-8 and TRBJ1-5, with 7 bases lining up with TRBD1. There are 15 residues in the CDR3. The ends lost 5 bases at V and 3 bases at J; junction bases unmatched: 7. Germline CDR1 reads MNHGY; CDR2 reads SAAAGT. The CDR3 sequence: CASSKHRGHNQPQHF. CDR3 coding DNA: TGTGCCAGCAGTAAACACAGGGGTCACAATCAGCCCCAGCATTTT.

Written as DNA, the CDR3 is TGTGCCAGCAGCTTTTCCACAGGCTTTAATGAAAAACTGTTTTTT. This translates into CASSFSTGFNEKLFF. The rearrangement uses TRBV7-9 and TRBJ1-4; weak D call: TRBD1 (5 bases). Deletions cut 3 bases from V and 4 bases from J, with 12 bases between. CDR3 length equals 15 residues. CDR1 and CDR2 from the germline V gene are SEHNR and FQNEAQ (reference sequence).

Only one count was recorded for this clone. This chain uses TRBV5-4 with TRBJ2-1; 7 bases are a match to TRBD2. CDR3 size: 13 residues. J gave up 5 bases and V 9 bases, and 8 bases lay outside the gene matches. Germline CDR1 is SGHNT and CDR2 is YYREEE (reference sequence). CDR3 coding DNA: TGTGCCAACCTGGGGGAGGGAAACAATGAGCAGTTCTTC. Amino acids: CANLGEGNNEQFF.

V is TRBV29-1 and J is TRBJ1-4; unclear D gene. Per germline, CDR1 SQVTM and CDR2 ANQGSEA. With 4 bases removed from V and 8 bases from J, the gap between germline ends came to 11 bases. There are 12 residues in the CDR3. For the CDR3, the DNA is TGCAGCGTTGTGGCGGCGGCCGAAAAACTGTTTTTT. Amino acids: CSVVAAAEKLFF.